This T cell receptor (beta chain) was captured by sequencing in a study of sequential checkpoint blockade in melanoma. Turning to the study itself: Patients were randomized 1:1 to nivolumab-then-ipilimumab or ipilimumab-then-nivolumab first-line.

CDR1 SGHRS and CDR2 YFSETQ come from the germline V gene. The CDR3 covers 14 residues. With 0 bases removed from V and 0 bases from J, the gap between germline ends came to 4 bases. Some clones are missing from TCRdb's copy, which holds only in-frame ones; the method was immunoSEQ multiplex PCR. The data show some 10,000 clones, roughly 74% seen once. The treatment was: randomized to nivolumab then ipilimumab (arm A) or the reverse (arm B). No patient had prior DNA-damaging chemotherapy. PBMC sorting kept live CD3+CD8+ cells without CD19 or CD56. The source is a human donor with melanoma. The V and J genes are TRBV5-1 and TRBJ1-3; D not resolved. The sample here was CD8+ T cells sorted from blood (inferred from file names), taken from a patient given nivolumab and ipilimumab in sequence. The CDR3 DNA sequence: TGCGCCAGCAGCTTGGGTAGCTCTGGAAACACCATATATTTT. Protein product: CASSLGSSGNTIYF. Together with reference TRBV5-1 and TRBJ1-3, the CDR3 gives the full variable domain: KAGVTQTPRYLIKTRGQQVTLSCSPISGHRSVSWYQQTPGQGLQFLFEYFSETQRNKGNFPGRFSGRQFSNSRSEMNVSTLELGDSALYLCASSLGSSGNTIYFGEGSWLTVV.